This TCR beta chain was identified during a study of blood T cell repertoires in COVID-19. About the research overall: Acute-phase and convalescent COVID-19 samples originated in the United States, Italy and Spain.

Measured with immunoSEQ multiplex PCR; TCRdb has only the in-frame clones, and not every one. The data show some 230,000 clones, with roughly 79% seen just once and over 12% held by the top ten. Only a few counts were recorded for this clone. Those who participated ranged in age from roughly 18 to 90 years and resided in 24 US areas. Cohort allocation depended upon clinical history that participants reported. In germline, CDR1 is SGHRS, CDR2 YFSETQ. J gave up 5 bases and V 6 bases, and 10 bases lay outside the gene matches. This CDR3 is 14 amino acids long. Input material: PBMCs or T cells enriched from blood (not recorded which). This receptor was taken from a man aged 35 to 55 who had recovered from COVID-19. The rearrangement uses TRBV5-1 and TRBJ2-7; TRBD2 matches at 8 bases. The DNA for the CDR3 is TGCGCCAGCACCAAAACTAGCGGTTCGGACGAGCAGTACTTC. Amino acid sequence: CASTKTSGSDEQYF.